These 30 T cell receptor beta chains were sequenced from one sample in a study of blood T cells in healthy people across ages. Combining a sample-barcoded 5' primer with a J-beta primer mix, a second PCR ran for roughly 7 to 11 cycles. TCRdb used MiXCR to reprocess the 5' RACE reads, holding one entry per CDR3 protein. This sample has 600,000 to 650,000 distinct CDR3 sequences, with approximately 59% found just once. The specimen sequenced was blood. The receptors were sampled from a man between 60 and 75 years old in good health.

In this sample, this clonotype turned up many times. The V call is TRBV4-2, the J call TRBJ2-1, with 8 positions matching TRBD2. This CDR3 region has 16 residues. Losses at the gene ends were 8 bases for V and 4 bases for J; bases not matched to a gene: 13. Germline-derived CDR1 and CDR2 are LGHNA and YNFKEQ. The CDR3 protein is CASGGEAGGLYNEQFF. The DNA of the CDR3 is TGTGCCAGCGGAGGGGAGGCGGGGGGACTTTACAATGAGCAGTTCTTC.

As to this clonotype: The junction departs from the called germline gene at one end, perhaps through a read error. The J gene is TRBJ2-5, the V gene TRBV6-1, with 11 positions matching TRBD1. CDR1 and CDR2 (germline): MNHNS, SASEGT. The CDR3 extends over 13 amino acids. The CDR3 DNA reads as TGTGCCAACAGTGGACAGGGGGCAGGAGAGCGGTACTTC. Amino acid sequence: CANSGQGAGERYF.

In this sample, this clonotype turned up a few times. This rearrangement joins TRBV20-1 to TRBJ2-4, with 12 bases fitting TRBD2. TRBJ2-5 explains the end of the DNA better; the J call may be wrong. The CDR3 sequence is 15 residues long. From germline, CDR1 is DFQATT and CDR2 SNEGSKA (reference sequence). This CDR3 reads CSAIPSGGAWETQYF. CDR3 DNA sequence: TGCAGTGCTATTCCTAGCGGGGGGGCTTGGGAGACCCAGTACTTC.

J is TRBJ2-1 and V is TRBV10-2, with 8 positions matching TRBD2. From germline, CDR1 is WSHSY and CDR2 SAAADI. Trimming took 3 bases from V and 14 from J; bases not matched to a gene: 6. The CDR3 totals 12 residues. CDR3 loop: CASSDRRGAEFF. CDR3 bases: TGCGCCAGCAGTGATAGGCGGGGGGCCGAGTTCTTC.

This clonotype was detected a few times. The genes are TRBV6-5 and TRBJ2-7; D ambiguous. Germline V gene lookup returns CDR1 MNHEY and CDR2 SVGAGI. This CDR3 spans 14 amino acids. Deletions cut 2 bases from V and 3 bases from J, with 11 bases between. In DNA, the CDR3 is TGTGCCAGCAGTTACCGCTCCAGAGGCTACGAGCAGTACTTC. Its protein is CASSYRSRGYEQYF.

By proportion, this clonotype is medium-sized. The chain has TRBV9 and TRBJ1-2; TRBD1 agrees at 7 bases. This CDR3 region has 15 residues. Germline trimming cut 1 base from V and 2 bases from J; bases unmatched to any gene: 5. Germline V lookup: CDR1 SGDLS, CDR2 YYNGEE. CDR3 region: CASSVSGTVNYGYTF. CDR3 DNA: TGTGCCAGCAGCGTATCCGGGACAGTAAACTATGGCTACACCTTC. The full variable domain, in which reference TRBV9 and TRBJ1-2 provide the parts outside the CDR3, is DSGVTQTPKHLITATGQRVTLRCSPRSGDLSVYWYQQSLDQGLQFLIQYYNGEERAKGNILERFSAQQFPDLHSELNLSSLELGDSALYFCASSVSGTVNYGYTFGSGTRLTVV.

This clonotype was seen a few times. V and J are TRBV18 and TRBJ2-5, with TRBD1 identical over 7 bases. With V trimmed by 4 bases and J by 4 bases, 9 bases remained unmatched. The CDR3 totals 15 residues. The germline V gene has CDR1 KGHSH and CDR2 LQKENI. This chain's CDR3 is CASSLRTGEGETQYF. CDR3 nucleotide sequence: TGTGCCAGCTCACTCCGGACAGGCGAAGGAGAGACCCAGTACTTC. The entire variable domain, with the rest obtained from reference TRBV18 and TRBJ2-5, is as follows: NAGVMQNPRHLVRRRGQEARLRCSPMKGHSHVYWYRQLPEEGLKFMVYLQKENIIDESGMPKERFSAEFPKEGPSILRIQQVVRGDSAAYFCASSLRTGEGETQYFGPGTRLLVL.

The chain carries TRBV12-3 or TRBV12-4 and TRBJ2-4; TRBD2 matches at 7 bases. There are 11 residues in the CDR3. The J segment lost 11 bases and the V segment lost 7 bases, leaving 5 bases of the junction unmatched. The CDR3 DNA is TGTGCCAGCAATAATCGGGGGGTTCAGTACTTC. It encodes CASNNRGVQYF.

The chain uses TRBV10-3 and TRBJ1-5, with D possibly matching TRBD1 (5 bases). Between the trimmed V and J ends, which lost 3 bases and 5 bases, there was a span of 14 bases. The CDR3 is 15 amino acids. Germline loops: CDR1 ENHRY, CDR2 SYGVKD. The CDR3 DNA reads as TGTGCCATCAGTGAAGTAGCAGGGACCGATCAGCCCCAGCATTTT. Its protein is CAISEVAGTDQPQHF.

This rearrangement joins TRBV27 to TRBJ2-1, with D possibly being TRBD2 (6 bases). The V and J ends lost 2 bases and 8 bases respectively, with 13 bases between them. The germline CDR1 and CDR2 sequences are MNHEY and SMNVEV (reference sequence). CDR3 length: 14 residues. CDR3 residues: CASSLTPSVYEQFF. The CDR3 region has the DNA TGTGCCAGCAGTTTAACGCCTAGCGTTTATGAGCAGTTCTTC.

The gene calls are TRBV6-4 and TRBJ2-3; no reliable D call. The V end was cut by 3 bases, the J end by 6 bases, with 10 bases between. The length of the CDR3 is 13 residues. Germline V gene sequence: CDR1 MRHNA, CDR2 SNTAGT. CDR3 amino acids: CASSERLVDTQYF. DNA of the CDR3: TGTGCCAGCAGTGAGAGGTTGGTGGATACGCAGTATTTT.

This clonotype has just one count. This may stem from a read error, because a much larger clone lies one nucleotide away. V and J are TRBV28 and TRBJ1-2; D might be TRBD1 (6 bases). The length of the CDR3 is 14 residues. CDR1 MDHEN and CDR2 SYDVKM come from the germline V gene. The CDR3 bases are TGTGTCAGCAGCAGACAGGCTTCTCCTAATGGCTACACCTTC. Translation: CVSSRQASPNGYTF.

The chain carries TRBV16 and TRBJ1-5; D gene unclear. Germline-derived CDR1 and CDR2 are KGHSY and FQNENV. V was trimmed by 4 bases and J by 6 bases, leaving 16 bases between them. The CDR3 totals 15 residues. This chain's CDR3 is CASSPFEGKGQPQHF. The CDR3 nucleotides read TGTGCCAGCAGCCCCTTCGAGGGTAAGGGTCAGCCCCAGCATTTT. The variable domain in full, completed from reference TRBV16 and TRBJ1-5, reads GEEVAQTPKHLVRGEGQKAKLYCAPIKGHSYVFWYQQVLKNEFKFLISFQNENVFDETGMPKERFSAKCLPNSPCSLEIQATKLEDSAVYFCASSPFEGKGQPQHFGDGTRLSIL.

A single count supports this clonotype. V is TRBV20-1 and J is TRBJ2-1; perhaps D is TRBD1 or TRBD2 (6 bases each). This CDR3 comprises 16 residues. V was shortened by 0 bases and J by 8 bases, with 20 bases between the two germline ends. From germline, CDR1 is DFQATT and CDR2 SNEGSKA (reference sequence). The CDR3 protein is CSARDPYWGARDEQFF. The CDR3 DNA reads TGCAGTGCTAGAGATCCCTATTGGGGGGCGAGGGATGAGCAGTTCTTC.

The chain recombines TRBV10-3 with TRBJ1-5, with 9 bases matching TRBD1. V trimming: 0 bases; J trimming: 14 bases; junction bases outside the gene matches: 2. The CDR3 loop spans 12 amino acids. The germline V gene has CDR1 ENHRY and CDR2 SYGVKD. The CDR3 sequence is CAISESGDREHF. In DNA, the CDR3 is TGTGCCATCAGTGAGTCGGGGGACAGGGAGCATTTT.

The V and J genes are TRBV4-1 and TRBJ2-7; D might be TRBD2 (5 bases). CDR3 length equals 14 residues. Germline values: CDR1 MGHRA, CDR2 YSYEKL. The V and J ends lost 0 bases and 0 bases respectively, with 6 bases between them. CDR3 in DNA: TGCGCCAGCAGCCAAGATGGGAGCTCCTACGAGCAGTACTTC. It codes for CASSQDGSSYEQYF.

V usage is TRBV4-1 and J usage is TRBJ1-1; D remains ambiguous. Germline loops: CDR1 MGHRA, CDR2 YSYEKL. V lost 1 base, J lost 1 base, and 10 bases lay in between. CDR3 length: 15 amino acids. The CDR3 loop is CASSQVGYPNTEAFF. The CDR3 DNA reads as TGCGCCAGCAGCCAAGTGGGGTATCCGAACACTGAAGCTTTCTTT.

In its sample, this clonotype was seen a few times. This sequence joins TRBV4-1 and TRBJ2-1, with D possibly being TRBD1 (8 bases). This CDR3 has 18 amino acids. V was trimmed by 4 bases and J by 6 bases, leaving 25 bases between them. The germline gives CDR1 MGHRA, CDR2 YSYEKL. In DNA form, the CDR3 reads TGCGCCAGCAGCCCAAGGCGGAGAGGGGAGGGACAGGCCAATGAGCAGTTCTTC. As protein: CASSPRRRGEGQANEQFF.

This chain joins TRBV10-1 and TRBJ1-2; no definite D call. CDR3 length: 10 amino acids. V was cut by 9 bases and J by 7 bases, with 9 bases left in between. Germline loops: CDR1 WNHNN, CDR2 SYGVQD (reference sequence). CDR3 region: CARRTPGYTF. DNA of the CDR3: TGCGCCAGAAGGACTCCTGGCTACACCTTC.

This sequence joins TRBV20-1 and TRBJ2-3, with 7 bases matching TRBD2. Germline V gene data show CDR1 as DFQATT and CDR2 as SNEGSKA (reference sequence). The CDR3 has 14 residues. J lost 2 bases, V lost 6 bases, and 8 bases had no gene match. This CDR3 reads CSAAGVGDTDTQYF. The CDR3 DNA follows: TGCAGTGCCGCGGGGGTAGGAGACACAGATACGCAGTATTTT.

In DNA form, the CDR3 reads TGTGCCACCGGGAGCGGCCTCCAAGAGACCCAGTACTTC. Translating gives CATGSGLQETQYF. The gene calls are TRBV6-1 and TRBJ2-5; a weak D match, TRBD2 (6 bases). Trimming removed 10 bases from V and 1 base from J, with 13 bases in between. CDR1 is MNHNS and CDR2 is SASEGT in the germline V gene. The CDR3 is made up of 13 amino acids.

The CDR3 nucleotides read TGTGCCAGCAGCTCGGGACCCATCTATGGCTACACCTTC. Residues: CASSSGPIYGYTF. The rearrangement joins TRBV7-2 to TRBJ1-2, with TRBD1 as a possible D gene (5 bases). The CDR3 is 13 residues long. The V gene lost 4 bases and the J gene lost 4 bases, with 10 bases spanning the gap. Germline assignment: CDR1 SGHTA and CDR2 FQGNSA.

The chain combines TRBV6-1 with TRBJ2-1; TRBD1 aligns across 8 bases. The assigned J gene may be wrong: the sequence end matches TRBJ2-7 better. The CDR3 consists of 16 residues. The germline V gene has CDR1 MNHNS and CDR2 SASEGT. The CDR3 nucleotides are TGTGCCAGCACCGAAGGGACAGGTTTAATCTACAATGAGCAGTACTTC. This codes for CASTEGTGLIYNEQYF.

This clonotype occurred a few times. The chain combines TRBV4-1 with TRBJ2-1, with a weak D call TRBD2 (7 bases). V was pared by 0 bases and J by 9 bases, with 12 bases between. This CDR3 has 14 residues. The germline gives CDR1 MGHRA, CDR2 YSYEKL. CDR3 in DNA: TGCGCCAGCAGCCAAGAGCGGGGGCCGGGTGAGCAGTTCTTC. It encodes CASSQERGPGEQFF.

This clonotype was seen only a few times. The V call is TRBV7-2, the J call TRBJ1-2; D is uncertain. Trimming stripped 5 bases from V and 1 base from J, with 8 bases between. Per germline, CDR1 SGHTA and CDR2 FQGNSA. CDR3 length equals 13 residues. CDR3 in amino acids: CASSPTHNYGYTF. The CDR3 nucleotides read TGTGCCAGCAGCCCGACACATAACTATGGCTACACCTTC.

V gene TRBV3-1 combines with J gene TRBJ1-2; a possible D gene is TRBD1 (5 bases). Trimming took off 7 bases at V and 9 bases at J, with 18 bases between the two ends. CDR1 is LGHDT, CDR2 YNNKEL, per germline (reference sequence). This CDR3 region has 13 residues. DNA of the CDR3: TGTGCCAGCACCACGGGACGGATCGGTCGCTACACCTTC. It is translated as CASTTGRIGRYTF.

As to this clonotype: The junction does not match germline at one end; this may be a read error. The rearrangement uses TRBV5-1 and TRBJ2-1; D may be TRBD2 (6 bases). CDR3 length: 15 amino acids. The germline CDR1 and CDR2 sequences are SGHRS and YFSETQ. Here the CDR3 DNA reads TGCGCCAGCAGATTGAGGGCTAGCGCTGACAATGAGCAGTTCTTT. Translated, it gives CASRLRASADNEQFF.

The CDR3 reads CSARAGYYQETQYF. The CDR3 bases are TGCAGTGCTAGAGCGGGCTACTACCAAGAGACCCAGTACTTC. The chain links TRBV20-1 to TRBJ2-4; no clear D gene. Matching the DNA end better, TRBJ2-5 makes the J call doubtful. The CDR3 has 14 residues. Germline assignment: CDR1 DFQATT and CDR2 SNEGSKA (reference sequence).

In this sample, this clonotype turned up many times. This chain joins TRBV4-1 and TRBJ1-6, with D maybe TRBD1 (6 bases). CDR1 is MGHRA and CDR2 is YSYEKL in the germline V gene. V lost 0 bases, J lost 5 bases, and 14 bases lay in between. This CDR3 has 17 residues. CDR3 bases: TGCGCCAGCAGCCAAGATCCTCAGGGGTCTAATAATTCACCCCTCCACTTT. It is translated as CASSQDPQGSNNSPLHF.

V gene TRBV7-9 combines with J gene TRBJ1-1, with TRBD1 identical over 8 bases. This CDR3 has 13 residues. Germline CDR1 and CDR2: SEHNR and FQNEAQ (reference sequence). V gave up 7 bases and J gave up 11 bases; unmatched junction bases: 12. The CDR3 bases are TGTGCCAGCACCACAGGGGGGGGCTGGGGGGCTTTCTTT. Protein product: CASTTGGGWGAFF.